The sequence of this T cell receptor (beta chain) was determined in a study of shared clonotypes between healthy human individuals. Findings and limits, study-wide: Some clonotypes were shared by all four sorted-subset donors, while others were not shared. The non-shared ones had lower generation probabilities than the shared ones.

The CDR3 is 13 residues long. V dropped 8 bases and J dropped 3 bases, with 14 bases sitting between them. Germline V gene lookup returns CDR1 SEHNR and CDR2 FQNEAQ (reference sequence). The authors loaded 200 ng DNA, 28,000 or so T cell genomes, into sorted-subset replicate PCRs. Sequenced by immunoSEQ multiplex PCR; TCRdb stores in-frame clones only, minus some. In the table there are around 2,000,000 clones, about 92% of which are singletons. Comments on this clone: Its cognate antigen is unknown.

CD45RO-negative cells were positively selected for CCR7, leaving out terminally differentiated effector memory CD45RA+ cells. The study drew all its donors from Caucasian adults living in Nashville, Tennessee. The sequencing sample was made of naive CD8+ T cells from PBMCs. The receptor was derived from a young man in good health. Some clones in this sample may be carry-over from other donors' samples. The chain is built from TRBV7-9 and TRBJ2-7; the D is unclear. The chain's CDR3 is CASHLALGYEQYF. The CDR3, as DNA: TGTGCCAGCCACTTGGCCCTGGGCTACGAGCAGTACTTC.